This TCR beta chain originates from a study of long-term antiretroviral therapy in people with HIV. Trimming shortened V by 4 bases and J by 5 bases, and 7 bases separated the two germline ends. Germline V gene lookup returns CDR1 MNHEY and CDR2 SVGAGI. There are 12 residues in the CDR3. At survey level, the immunoSEQ assay was run in its v3.0 version. Clones were read by immunoSEQ multiplex PCR, and TCRdb kept only the in-frame ones, dropping some. The sample lists 6,500 to 8,500 clones, 65% to 80% seen once, with more than 20% in the top ten. This clone was detected once. This rearrangement joins TRBV6-5 to TRBJ2-3; possibly TRBD2 for D (5 bases). This sequence originates from a man aged 40-50 years with HIV. Here the sequenced sample was unsorted PBMCs, taken 1.1 years after starting antiretroviral therapy. The CDR3 nucleotides are TGTGCCAGCAGTTTACGGGGAGATACGCAGTATTTT. Translated: CASSLRGDTQYF.